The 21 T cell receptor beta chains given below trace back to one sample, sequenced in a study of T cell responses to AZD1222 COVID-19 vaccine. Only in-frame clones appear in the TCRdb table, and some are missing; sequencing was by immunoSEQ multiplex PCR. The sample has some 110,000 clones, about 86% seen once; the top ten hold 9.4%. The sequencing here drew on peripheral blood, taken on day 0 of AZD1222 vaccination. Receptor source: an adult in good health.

The CDR3 protein is CASSFSGGKETQYF. In nucleotides, the CDR3 is TGCGCCAGCAGCTTTAGTGGCGGAAAAGAGACCCAGTACTTC. The chain joins TRBV5-1 to TRBJ2-5; D ambiguous. This CDR3 has 14 amino acids. Germline CDR1 SGHRS, CDR2 YFSETQ. Trimming removed 2 bases from V and 3 bases from J, with 11 bases in between.

The CDR3 sequence: CATSDRLAGTQYF. CDR3 in DNA: TGTGCCACCAGTGATCGACTAGCGGGGACCCAGTACTTC. V and J are TRBV24-1 and TRBJ2-5, with TRBD2 identical over 10 bases. Germline trimming cut 3 bases from V and 7 bases from J; bases unmatched to any gene: 1. CDR3 length: 13 amino acids. CDR1 is KGHDR, CDR2 SFDVKD, per germline.

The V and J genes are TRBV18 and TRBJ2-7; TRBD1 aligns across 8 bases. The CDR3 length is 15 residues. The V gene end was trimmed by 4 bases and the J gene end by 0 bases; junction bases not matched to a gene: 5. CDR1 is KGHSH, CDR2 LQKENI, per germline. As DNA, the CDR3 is TGTGCCAGCTCACGGCGGGACAGGAACTCCTACGAGCAGTACTTC. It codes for CASSRRDRNSYEQYF.

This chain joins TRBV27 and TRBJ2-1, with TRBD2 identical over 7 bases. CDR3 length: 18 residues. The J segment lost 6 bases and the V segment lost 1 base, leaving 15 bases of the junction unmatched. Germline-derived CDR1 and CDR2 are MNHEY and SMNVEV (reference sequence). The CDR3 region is CASSLFLGAGRVGNEQFF. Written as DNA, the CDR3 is TGTGCCAGCAGTTTATTCCTAGGAGCGGGGAGGGTAGGCAATGAGCAGTTCTTC.

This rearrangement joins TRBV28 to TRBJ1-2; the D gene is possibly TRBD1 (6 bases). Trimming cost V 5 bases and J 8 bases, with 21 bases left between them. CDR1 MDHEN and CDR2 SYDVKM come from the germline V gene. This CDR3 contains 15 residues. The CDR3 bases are TGTGCCAGCAGTATAGGGACAAGAAGCCCCAGAGGCTACACCTTC. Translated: CASSIGTRSPRGYTF.

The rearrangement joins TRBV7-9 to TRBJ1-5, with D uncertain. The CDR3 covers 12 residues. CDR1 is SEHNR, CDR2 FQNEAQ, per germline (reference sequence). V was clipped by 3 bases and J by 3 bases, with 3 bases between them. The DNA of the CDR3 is TGTGCCAGCAGCTTCTTCAATCAGCCCCAGCATTTT. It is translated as CASSFFNQPQHF.

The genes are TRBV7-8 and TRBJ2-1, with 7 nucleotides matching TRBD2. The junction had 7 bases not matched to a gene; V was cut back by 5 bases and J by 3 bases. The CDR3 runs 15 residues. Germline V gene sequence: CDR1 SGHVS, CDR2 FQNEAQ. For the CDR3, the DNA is TGTGCCAGCAGCCTACGGGGGGACGACTACAATGAGCAGTTCTTC. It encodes CASSLRGDDYNEQFF.

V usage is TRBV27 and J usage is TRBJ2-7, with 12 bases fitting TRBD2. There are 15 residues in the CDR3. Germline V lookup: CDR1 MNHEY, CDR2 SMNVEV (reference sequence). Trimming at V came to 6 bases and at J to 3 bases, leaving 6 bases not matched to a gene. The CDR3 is CASRHGLAGIYEQYF. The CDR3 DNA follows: TGTGCCAGCAGACATGGACTAGCGGGGATCTACGAGCAGTACTTC.

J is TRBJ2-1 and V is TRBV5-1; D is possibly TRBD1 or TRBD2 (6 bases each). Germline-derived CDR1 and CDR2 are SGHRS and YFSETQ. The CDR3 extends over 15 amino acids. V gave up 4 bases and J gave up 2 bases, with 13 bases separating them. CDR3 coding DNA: TGCGCCAGCAGCGTACAGGGAGGCGCCTACAATGAGCAGTTCTTC. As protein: CASSVQGGAYNEQFF.

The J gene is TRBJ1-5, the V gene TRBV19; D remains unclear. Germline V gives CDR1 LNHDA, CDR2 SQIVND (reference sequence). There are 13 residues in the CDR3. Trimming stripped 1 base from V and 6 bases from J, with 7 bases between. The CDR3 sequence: CASSIGVSQPQHF. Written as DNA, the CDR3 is TGTGCCAGTAGTATAGGGGTGAGTCAGCCCCAGCATTTT.

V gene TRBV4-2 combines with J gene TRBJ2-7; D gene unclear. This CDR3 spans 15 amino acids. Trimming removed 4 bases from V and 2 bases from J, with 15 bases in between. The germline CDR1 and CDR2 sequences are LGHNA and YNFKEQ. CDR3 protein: CASSRSVSSPYEQYF. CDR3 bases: TGTGCCAGCAGCCGGTCGGTCTCCAGCCCCTACGAGCAGTACTTC.

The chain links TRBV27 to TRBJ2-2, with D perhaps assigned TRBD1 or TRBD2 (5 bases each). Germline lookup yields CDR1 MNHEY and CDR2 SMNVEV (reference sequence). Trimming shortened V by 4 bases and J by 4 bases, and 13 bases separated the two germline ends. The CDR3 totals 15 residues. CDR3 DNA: TGTGCCAGCAGTTCCGGAATTGGGGGCACCGGGGAGCTGTTTTTT. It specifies CASSSGIGGTGELFF.

The CDR3 coding sequence is TGTGCCAGCAGTTACTCGAACCCCAGGGTCGATGGCTACACCTTC. Translating gives CASSYSNPRVDGYTF. The chain recombines TRBV6-6 with TRBJ1-2; possible D gene TRBD1, 5 bases. CDR3 length equals 15 residues. The V and J ends lost 0 bases and 6 bases respectively, with 14 bases between them. From germline, CDR1 is MNHNY and CDR2 SVGAGI (reference sequence).

CDR3 nucleotides: TGTGCCAGCAGTTCCGCCGGGACAGGAATAAGTTCACCCCTCCACTTT. Protein sequence: CASSSAGTGISSPLHF. J is TRBJ1-6 and V is TRBV6-5, with 8 positions matching TRBD1. CDR1 MNHEY and CDR2 SVGAGI come from the germline V gene. The CDR3 loop spans 16 amino acids. Trimming took 4 bases from V and 9 from J; bases not matched to a gene: 11.

CDR3 residues: CASSIGGTGELFF. CDR3 coding DNA: TGTGCCAGTAGTATAGGAGGGACCGGGGAGCTGTTTTTT. V is TRBV19 and J is TRBJ2-2; possible D gene TRBD2, 5 bases. Germline V lookup: CDR1 LNHDA, CDR2 SQIVND (reference sequence). This CDR3 spans 13 amino acids. V lost 1 base and J lost 5, with 5 bases in between.

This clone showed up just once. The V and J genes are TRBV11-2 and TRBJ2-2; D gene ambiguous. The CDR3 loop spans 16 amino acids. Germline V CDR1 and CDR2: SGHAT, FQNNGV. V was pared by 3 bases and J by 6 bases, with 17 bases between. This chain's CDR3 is CASSFMGQIVPGELFF. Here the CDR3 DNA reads TGTGCCAGCAGCTTTATGGGCCAGATTGTACCCGGGGAGCTGTTTTTT.

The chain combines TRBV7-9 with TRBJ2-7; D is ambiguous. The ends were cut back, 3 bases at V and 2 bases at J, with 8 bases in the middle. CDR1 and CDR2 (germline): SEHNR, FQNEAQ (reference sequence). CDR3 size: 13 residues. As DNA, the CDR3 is TGTGCCAGCAGCTTTAAAGGGACCTACGAGCAGTACTTC. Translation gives CASSFKGTYEQYF.

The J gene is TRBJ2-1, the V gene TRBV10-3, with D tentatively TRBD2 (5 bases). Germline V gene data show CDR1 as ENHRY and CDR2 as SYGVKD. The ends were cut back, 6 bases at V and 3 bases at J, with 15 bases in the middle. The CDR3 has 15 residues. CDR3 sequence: CAISSGQPHYNEQFF. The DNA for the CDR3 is TGTGCCATCAGCAGCGGCCAGCCTCACTACAATGAGCAGTTCTTC.

The chain's CDR3 is CASSPDTGQANYGYTF. For the CDR3, the DNA is TGCGCCAGCAGCCCCGATACAGGTCAAGCTAACTATGGCTACACCTTC. The chain has TRBV4-3 and TRBJ1-2; possible D gene TRBD1, 5 bases. CDR3 length: 16 residues. The germline CDR1 and CDR2 sequences are LGHNA and YSLEER. Trimming left V 4 bases short and J 0 bases short, with 15 bases between.

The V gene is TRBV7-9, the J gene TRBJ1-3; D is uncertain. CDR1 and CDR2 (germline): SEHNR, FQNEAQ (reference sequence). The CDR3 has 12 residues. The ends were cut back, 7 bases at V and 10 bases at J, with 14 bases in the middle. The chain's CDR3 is CASNEPLGTIYF. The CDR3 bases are TGTGCCAGCAATGAACCCCTCGGTACCATATATTTT.

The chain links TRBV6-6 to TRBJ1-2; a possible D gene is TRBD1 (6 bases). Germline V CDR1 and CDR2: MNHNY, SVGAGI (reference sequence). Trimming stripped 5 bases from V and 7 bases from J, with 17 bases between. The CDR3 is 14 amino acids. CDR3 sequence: CASSPTAGTSGYTF. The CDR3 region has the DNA TGTGCCAGCAGTCCGACAGCCGGGACATCTGGCTACACCTTC.